The source of this TCR beta chain is a study of a mutant IDH1 vaccine in newly diagnosed glioma. Repertoires were generated with immunoSEQ multiplex PCR, while TCRdb's copy carries only in-frame clones and drops some. Of 40,000 or so clones in the sample, about four fifths were seen once. Specified time point: week 23, last vaccination. Vaccination comprised doses that each held 300 ug of mutant IDH1 20-mer peptide, plus topical imiquimod. Those who donated had recent WHO grade 3 or 4 IDH1-mutant, ATRX-lost astrocytomas. V lost 0 bases, J lost 1 base, and 7 bases lay in between. Looked up from germline, CDR1 is SGHRS and CDR2 is YFSETQ. This CDR3 is built from 14 residues. A note on this clone: Its antigen remains unidentified.

The sample in question was PBMCs, obtained from a glioma patient whose treatment included an IDH1 peptide vaccine. V is TRBV5-1 and J is TRBJ2-5; D is ambiguous. This TCR was sampled from a woman younger than 30 with glioma. Some clones in this sample may be carry-over from other donors' samples. The CDR3 bases are TGCGCCAGCAGCTTGGTTTTGTCCCAAGAGACCCAGTACTTC. Translated: CASSLVLSQETQYF.